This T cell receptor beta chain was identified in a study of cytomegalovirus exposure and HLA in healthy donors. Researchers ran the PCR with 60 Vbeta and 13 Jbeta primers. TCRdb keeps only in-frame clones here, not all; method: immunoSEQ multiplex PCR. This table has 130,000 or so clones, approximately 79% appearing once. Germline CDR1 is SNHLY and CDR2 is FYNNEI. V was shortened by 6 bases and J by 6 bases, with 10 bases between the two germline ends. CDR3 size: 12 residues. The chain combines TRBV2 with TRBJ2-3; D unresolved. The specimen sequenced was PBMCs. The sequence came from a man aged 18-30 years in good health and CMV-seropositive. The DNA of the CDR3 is TGTGCCAGCAGCTTTACAGCCGATACGCAGTATTTT. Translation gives CASSFTADTQYF.